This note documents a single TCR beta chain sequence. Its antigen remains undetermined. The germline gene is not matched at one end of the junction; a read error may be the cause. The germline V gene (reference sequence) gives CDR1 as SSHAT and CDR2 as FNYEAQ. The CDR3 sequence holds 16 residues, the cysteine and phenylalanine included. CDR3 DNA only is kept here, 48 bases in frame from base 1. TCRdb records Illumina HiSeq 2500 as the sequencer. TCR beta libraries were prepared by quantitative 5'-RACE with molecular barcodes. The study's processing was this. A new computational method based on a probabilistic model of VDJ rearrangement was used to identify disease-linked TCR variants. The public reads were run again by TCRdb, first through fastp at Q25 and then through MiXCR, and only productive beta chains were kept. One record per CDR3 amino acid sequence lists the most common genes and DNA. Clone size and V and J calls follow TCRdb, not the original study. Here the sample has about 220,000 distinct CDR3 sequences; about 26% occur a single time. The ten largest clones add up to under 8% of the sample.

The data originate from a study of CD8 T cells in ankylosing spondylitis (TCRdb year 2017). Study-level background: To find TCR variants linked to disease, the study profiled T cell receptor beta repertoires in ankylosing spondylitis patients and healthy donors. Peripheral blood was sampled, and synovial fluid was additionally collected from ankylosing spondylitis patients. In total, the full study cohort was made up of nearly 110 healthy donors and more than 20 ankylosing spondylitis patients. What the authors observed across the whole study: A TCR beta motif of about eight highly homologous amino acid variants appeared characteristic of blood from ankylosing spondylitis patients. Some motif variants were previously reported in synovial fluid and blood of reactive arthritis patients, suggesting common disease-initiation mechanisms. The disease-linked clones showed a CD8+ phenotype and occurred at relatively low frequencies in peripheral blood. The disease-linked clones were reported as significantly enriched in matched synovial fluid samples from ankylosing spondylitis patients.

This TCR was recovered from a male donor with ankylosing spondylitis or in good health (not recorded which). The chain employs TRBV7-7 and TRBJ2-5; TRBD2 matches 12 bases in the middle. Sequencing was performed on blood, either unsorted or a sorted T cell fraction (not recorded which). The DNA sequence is TGTGCTAGCAGCTTACAGGCTAGCGGGAGGGCTGAGACCCAGTACTTC. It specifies CASSLQASGRAETQYF.